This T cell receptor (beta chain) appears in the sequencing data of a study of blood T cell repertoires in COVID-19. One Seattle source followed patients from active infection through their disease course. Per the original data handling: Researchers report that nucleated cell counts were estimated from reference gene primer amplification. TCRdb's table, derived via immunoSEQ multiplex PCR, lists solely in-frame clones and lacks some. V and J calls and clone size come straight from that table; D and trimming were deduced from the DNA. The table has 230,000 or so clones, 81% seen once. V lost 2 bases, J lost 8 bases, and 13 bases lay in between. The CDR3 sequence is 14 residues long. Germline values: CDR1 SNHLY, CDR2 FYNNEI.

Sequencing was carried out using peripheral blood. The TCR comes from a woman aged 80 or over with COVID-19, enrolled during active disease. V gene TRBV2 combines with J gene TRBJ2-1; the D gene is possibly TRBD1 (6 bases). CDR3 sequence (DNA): TGTGCCAGCAGTGAACAGGGGAGAGGGGATGAGCAGTTCTTC. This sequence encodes CASSEQGRGDEQFF.